Included here is one TCR beta chain sequence, with context. What antigen it recognizes has not been identified. No base-level quality is on record; no much larger clone is a single base apart. The data were taken from a study of blood T cell repertoires in COVID-19 (dated by TCRdb to the early 2020s). For the wider study: Collaborator samples came from the United States, Italy and Spain and covered acute and convalescent phases of COVID-19. The material from the prospective study consisted of cDNA or gDNA derived from T cells, B-cell-depleted T cells, or PBMCs. Subjects who had been exposed to COVID-19, were actively infected with it, or had recovered from it provided the deeply sampled blood TCRbeta repertoires that made up the dataset. The repertoires were made available in a free public database intended to serve as a resource for research on the immune response to SARS-CoV-2. Samples came from the ongoing ImmuneRACE study (first 160 participants) plus 1,254 subjects from 6 global collaborators. Sample metadata almost always included a de-identified subject ID, COVID-19 status, age in years and sex. Where available, HLA class I and class II types were taken from metadata supplied by the sample provider and were not determined by assay-based typing. General conclusions and limits of the study: The quantity of clinical and demographic metadata differed by source and by participant and was supplied without curation.

From its cysteine to its phenylalanine, the CDR3 spans 17 amino acids. Left in the record is the CDR3 DNA by itself, 51 bases read in frame from the first base. Whole blood was collected in K2EDTA tubes by collaborating institutions according to the institutions' own protocols. For TCRbeta analysis, collaborators shipped samples as frozen whole blood, isolated PBMCs, or DNA extracted from either of those sample types. TCRbeta CDR3 regions were amplified from genomic DNA by means of the immunoSEQ Assay, a bias-controlled multiplex PCR. Regarding the original processing steps: The number of nucleated cells in each sample was estimated from the amplification of reference gene primers within the assay. To quantify the absolute abundance of each unique TCRbeta CDR3 rearrangement, sequence reads were collapsed and filtered. For each sample, productive Simpson clonality was calculated by taking the square root of Simpson's diversity index across productive rearrangements. As stored in TCRdb, this immuneACCESS dataset retains in-frame rearrangements with V and J assigned. A fraction of the clones does not appear; measured against another copy, unresolved V genes explain less than half of the discrepancy, and the remainder lacks a known reason. That table is the source of V, J and clone size, and D and trimming were worked out from the DNA. In this sample the table shows tens of thousands of clones, around four fifths of which occur a single time. The ten top clones hold about 30% of the sample.

Sequencing used peripheral blood. The rearranged chain carries TRBV21-1 and TRBJ1-3; the DNA was not compared with TRBD1, the D call given in the table. TRBV21-1 corresponds to a pseudogene. The receptor's source is a human donor in a cohort sampled during active COVID-19. The CDR3 is CASSKADNRGPGNTIYF. Here is the DNA: TGTGCCAGCAGCAAAGCGGACAACAGGGGGCCTGGAAACACCATATATTTT.